Each of the 11 T cell receptor beta chains below was sequenced from the same sample in a study of shared clonotypes between healthy human individuals. Positive CCR7 selection of CD45RO-negative cells yielded the naive CD8 cells, and terminally differentiated effector memory CD45RA+ cells were excluded. Method: immunoSEQ multiplex PCR; TCRdb's copy keeps in-frame clones and lacks some. The table includes around 560,000 clones, 90% to 95% detected once. The sequenced sample was naive CD8+ T cells sorted from blood. All receptors derive from a woman in her thirties in good health.

This chain links TRBV28 with TRBJ1-4, with D perhaps TRBD1 (5 bases). The germline V gene has CDR1 MDHEN and CDR2 SYDVKM. V gave up 2 bases and J gave up 3 bases, with 7 bases separating them. The CDR3 runs to 14 residues. Here the CDR3 reads CASSLPGSNEKLFF. Written as DNA, the CDR3 is TGTGCCAGCAGTTTACCAGGGTCTAATGAAAAACTGTTTTTT. The whole variable domain, filled in from reference TRBV28 and TRBJ1-4, reads DVKVTQSSRYLVKRTGEKVFLECVQDMDHENMFWYRQDPGLGLRLIYFSYDVKMKEKGDIPEGYSVSREKKERFSLILESASTNQTSMYLCASSLPGSNEKLFFGSGTQLSVL.

V and J are TRBV15 and TRBJ1-5; D gene ambiguous. V shed 4 bases and J shed 4 bases, with 8 bases lying between them. Germline CDR1 and CDR2: LNHNV and YYDKDF (reference sequence). The CDR3 is made up of 13 amino acids. The CDR3 is CATSMVGNQPQHF. The CDR3 DNA follows: TGTGCCACCAGCATGGTAGGGAATCAGCCCCAGCATTTT. The full variable domain, in which reference TRBV15 and TRBJ1-5 provide the parts outside the CDR3, is DAMVIQNPRYQVTQFGKPVTLSCSQTLNHNVMYWYQQKSSQAPKLLFHYYDKDFNNEADTPDNFQSRRPNTSFCFLDIRSPGLGDTAMYLCATSMVGNQPQHFGDGTRLSIL.

This clone was recorded once. The chain carries TRBV4-2 and TRBJ2-7; possibly TRBD2 for D (7 bases). Trimming took off 4 bases at V and 7 bases at J, with 17 bases between the two ends. The CDR3 runs to 14 residues. CDR1 and CDR2 (germline): LGHNA, YNFKEQ. Here the CDR3 reads CASSPRGGAREQYF. For the CDR3, the DNA is TGTGCCAGCAGCCCCCGAGGGGGGGCGAGAGAGCAGTACTTC.

To note about this clone: Other DNA sequences within the sample encode an identical CDR3. The V and J genes are TRBV4-1 and TRBJ2-1, with 8 bases matching TRBD2. Looked up from germline, CDR1 is MGHRA and CDR2 is YSYEKL. Trimming cost V 2 bases and J 7 bases; bases outside gene matches: 10. The CDR3 totals 16 residues. This CDR3 is CASSQSLAGGPNEQFF. The DNA of the CDR3 is TGCGCCAGCAGCCAATCATTGGCGGGAGGACCAAATGAGCAGTTCTTC.

The V and J genes are TRBV10-3 and TRBJ2-7; a possible D gene is TRBD1 (6 bases). The CDR3 has 13 amino acids. CDR1 ENHRY and CDR2 SYGVKD come from the germline V gene. The V and J ends lost 10 bases and 0 bases respectively, with 13 bases between them. This chain's CDR3 is CATAGVSSYEQYF. The CDR3 DNA reads as TGTGCCACCGCAGGGGTTAGCTCCTACGAGCAGTACTTC.

The chain couples TRBV7-9 to TRBJ2-7; 8 bases align to TRBD1. Germline assignment: CDR1 SEHNR and CDR2 FQNEAQ (reference sequence). The V gene end was trimmed by 0 bases and the J gene end by 3 bases; junction bases not matched to a gene: 13. The CDR3 extends over 18 amino acids. CDR3 coding DNA: TGTGCCAGCAGCTTAGCGTTTGGGGTAGGGACAGGCGACTACGAGCAGTACTTC. It yields the protein CASSLAFGVGTGDYEQYF.

This clone was observed once. The chain recombines TRBV5-4 with TRBJ1-2; 7 bases match TRBD1. Germline CDR1 SGHNT, CDR2 YYREEE (reference sequence). The CDR3 extends over 15 amino acids. The V and J ends lost 4 bases and 2 bases, in that order; junction bases with no gene match: 8. Here the CDR3 reads CASSAATGNNYGYTF. The DNA for the CDR3 is TGTGCCAGCAGCGCGGCGACAGGGAACAACTATGGCTACACCTTC. The full variable domain, in which reference TRBV5-4 and TRBJ1-2 provide the parts outside the CDR3, is ETGVTQSPTHLIKTRGQQVTLRCSSQSGHNTVSWYQQALGQGPQFIFQYYREEENGRGNFPPRFSGLQFPNYSSELNVNALELDDSALYLCASSAATGNNYGYTFGSGTRLTVV.

This clone has just a few counts. The gene calls are TRBV11-2 and TRBJ1-4; D not certain. The CDR3 consists of 15 residues. The V gene lost 4 bases and the J gene lost 8 bases, with 17 bases spanning the gap. Germline values: CDR1 SGHAT, CDR2 FQNNGV. The CDR3 here is CASSSEGLISEKLFF. CDR3 nucleotides: TGTGCCAGCAGCTCGGAAGGACTCATCAGCGAAAAACTGTTTTTT.

This chain uses TRBV25-1 with TRBJ1-3; D ambiguous. Per germline, CDR1 MGHDK and CDR2 SYGVNS. The CDR3 loop spans 16 amino acids. The germline V and J ends were trimmed by 4 bases and 4 bases, with 17 bases remaining between them. The CDR3 region has the DNA TGTGCCAGCAGTGCGCCAGTGGGGTCAATCGGAAACACCATATATTTT. Translated: CASSAPVGSIGNTIYF. Combining the CDR3 with reference TRBV25-1 and TRBJ1-3 gives the whole variable domain EADIYQTPRYLVIGTGKKITLECSQTMGHDKMYWYQQDPGMELHLIHYSYGVNSTEKGDLSSESTVSRIRTEHFPLTLESARPSHTSQYLCASSAPVGSIGNTIYFGEGSWLTVV.

The V call is TRBV10-3, the J call TRBJ2-1, with 8 bases matching TRBD2. Germline V gives CDR1 ENHRY, CDR2 SYGVKD. The length of the CDR3 is 14 residues. Trimming took 4 bases from V and 4 from J; bases not matched to a gene: 3. The CDR3 sequence: CAISVAGGYNEQFF. The CDR3 nucleotides are TGTGCCATCAGTGTCGCGGGAGGATACAATGAGCAGTTCTTC.

V and J are TRBV27 and TRBJ1-4; D gene ambiguous. This CDR3 region has 15 residues. CDR1 is MNHEY and CDR2 is SMNVEV in the germline V gene (reference sequence). Trimming pared 2 bases from V and 2 bases from J, leaving 9 bases between. In nucleotides, the CDR3 is TGTGCCAGCAGTTTAGGACCGGGCACTAATGAAAAACTGTTTTTT. This codes for CASSLGPGTNEKLFF.